This T cell receptor beta chain was sequenced for a study of human T cells and chemical hapten exposure. As to this clonotype: Its specificity is unknown.

TCRdb ran MiXCR on the RACE reads and lists one entry per CDR3 protein. In the table there are about 290,000 distinct CDR3 sequences, approximately 8% of which are singletons. The CDR3 runs to 16 residues. Losses at the gene ends were 6 bases for V and 4 bases for J; bases not matched to a gene: 17. The V gene's germline CDR1 is DFQATT and CDR2 SNEGSKA (reference sequence). Notes on the study in general: TCRs above 1 in 1000 frequency did not change with DPC sensitization.

Stated time point: pre-sensitization, week 0. Indicated treatment: therapeutic diphenylcyclopropenone sensitization with weekly scalp DPC. Sequenced material: whole blood, taken in connection with sensitization to the hapten diphenylcyclopropenone (DPC). This TCR came from a man younger than 35 with alopecia areata. Some clones in this sample may be carry-over from other donors' samples. The chain uses TRBV20-1 and TRBJ1-2; 7 nucleotides agree with TRBD1. CDR3 amino acids: CSAQPHGQGVGYGYTF. CDR3 nucleotides: TGCAGTGCCCAACCCCACGGGCAGGGGGTCGGCTATGGCTACACCTTC.